These T cell receptor beta chains were read from a single sample in a study of multiple sclerosis patients with progressive multifocal leukoencephalopathy. Assay: immunoSEQ multiplex PCR; the TCRdb copy retains only in-frame clones and omits some. The repertoire consists of some 31,000 clones, with roughly 87% occurring once and the leading ten covering under 4%. Specimen: PBMCs, collected from a patient treated with natalizumab. Receptors originate from a human donor with progressive multifocal leukoencephalopathy. Each CDR3 is given with its conserved first and last residue. A D gene is named only where the DNA matches it firmly. Some rows mark clone size as missing; the rest say once, few, many or name a class of expanded clone.

v_call: TRBV5-6
d_call: NA
j_call: TRBJ2-5
clone_size: NA
cdr3_nt: TGTGCCAGCAGCTTGGACAGGAGCCATCGACAAGAGACCCAGTACTTC
cdr3_aa: CASSLDRSHRQETQYF

v_call: TRBV6-4
d_call: TRBD2
j_call: TRBJ2-3
clone_size: few
cdr3_nt: TGTGCCAGCAGCCGACTAGCGGGAAGCACAGATACGCAGTATTTT
cdr3_aa: CASSRLAGSTDTQYF

v_call: TRBV12-5
d_call: TRBD2
j_call: TRBJ2-3
clone_size: NA
cdr3_nt: TGTGCTAGTCTAAGGCGGGAGGCCACTAGCACAGATACGCAGTATTTT
cdr3_aa: CASLRREATSTDTQYF

v_call: TRBV5-1
d_call: NA
j_call: TRBJ1-2
clone_size: NA
cdr3_nt: TGCGCTAGCGCCTTAGACGGAAGCCCGTATTACACCTTC
cdr3_aa: CASALDGSPYYTF

v_call: TRBV5-1
d_call: NA
j_call: TRBJ2-5
clone_size: NA
cdr3_nt: TGCGCCAGCAGCGGCAGGGTCCAAGAGACCCAGTACTTC
cdr3_aa: CASSGRVQETQYF

v_call: TRBV6-5
d_call: NA
j_call: TRBJ1-1
clone_size: NA
cdr3_nt: TGTGCCAGCCGATTTGTTTTAGGGGACACTGAAGCTTTCTTT
cdr3_aa: CASRFVLGDTEAFF

v_call: TRBV11-2
d_call: NA
j_call: TRBJ1-5
clone_size: NA
cdr3_nt: TGTGCCAGCAGCCTCCGGGACGGTGGCAATCAGCCCCAGCATTTT
cdr3_aa: CASSLRDGGNQPQHF

v_call: TRBV7-2
d_call: NA
j_call: TRBJ1-1
clone_size: NA
cdr3_nt: TGTGCCAGCAGCTTAGCCCCCGCAGGGGCGAACACTGAAGCTTTCTTT
cdr3_aa: CASSLAPAGANTEAFF

v_call: TRBV27
d_call: NA
j_call: TRBJ1-5
clone_size: few
cdr3_nt: TGTGCCAGCCAGGGGAGTAGGGATCAGCCCCAGCATTTT
cdr3_aa: CASQGSRDQPQHF

v_call: TRBV6-6
d_call: TRBD1
j_call: TRBJ1-4
clone_size: NA
cdr3_nt: TGTGCCAGCAGTTACCAGGGGGCAGGCGGGAAACTGTTTTTT
cdr3_aa: CASSYQGAGGKLFF

v_call: TRBV6-5
d_call: TRBD1
j_call: TRBJ1-5
clone_size: NA
cdr3_nt: TGTGCCAGCAGCCCGGACAGGGCCCATCAGCCCCAGCATTTT
cdr3_aa: CASSPDRAHQPQHF

v_call: TRBV5-6
d_call: NA
j_call: TRBJ1-1
clone_size: NA
cdr3_nt: TGTGCCAGCAGCTTGGACAGGTCGGCTTTCTTT
cdr3_aa: CASSLDRSAFF

v_call: TRBV30
d_call: TRBD2
j_call: TRBJ2-5
clone_size: NA
cdr3_nt: TGTGCCTGGGATGCCCGGGGGGGCGGGATCACACAGACCCAGTACTTC
cdr3_aa: CAWDARGGGITQTQYF

v_call: TRBV10-2
d_call: NA
j_call: TRBJ2-7
clone_size: NA
cdr3_nt: TGCGCCAGCAGTGAGTCCGGCTACGAGCAGTACTTC
cdr3_aa: CASSESGYEQYF

v_call: TRBV7-2
d_call: NA
j_call: TRBJ1-3
clone_size: NA
cdr3_nt: TGTGCCAGCAGGGGGGGAAGGGGATTCGGAAACACCATATATTTT
cdr3_aa: CASRGGRGFGNTIYF

v_call: TRBV5-6
d_call: NA
j_call: TRBJ1-5
clone_size: NA
cdr3_nt: TGTGCCAGCAGCTTGCGGGGGTTGGTTCAGCCCCAGCATTTT
cdr3_aa: CASSLRGLVQPQHF

v_call: TRBV4-1
d_call: TRBD2
j_call: TRBJ2-7
clone_size: NA
cdr3_nt: TGCGCCAGCGGCGGCGGGACTAGCGGGAGTTACGAGCAGTACTTC
cdr3_aa: CASGGGTSGSYEQYF

v_call: TRBV28
d_call: NA
j_call: TRBJ1-3
clone_size: NA
cdr3_nt: TGTGCCAGCGGTCACTCGACCCATCGGGACACCATATATTTT
cdr3_aa: CASGHSTHRDTIYF

v_call: TRBV5-6
d_call: TRBD2
j_call: TRBJ2-1
clone_size: NA
cdr3_nt: TGTGCCAGCAGCTTGCTCACTAGCGGGAGGCCCATGGAGCAGTTCTTC
cdr3_aa: CASSLLTSGRPMEQFF

v_call: TRBV4-1
d_call: NA
j_call: TRBJ1-2
clone_size: NA
cdr3_nt: TGCGCCAGCAGCCAAGTTCAGGGACCCTCTAACTATGGCTACACCTTC
cdr3_aa: CASSQVQGPSNYGYTF

v_call: TRBV19
d_call: TRBD2
j_call: TRBJ2-2
clone_size: NA
cdr3_nt: TGTGCCAGTAGTATTGCGGGAGGGAACACCGGGGAGCTGTTTTTT
cdr3_aa: CASSIAGGNTGELFF

v_call: TRBV5-4
d_call: NA
j_call: TRBJ1-2
clone_size: NA
cdr3_nt: TGTGCCAGCAGCTTGGTCGGGCAGGCCAACTATGGCTACACCTTC
cdr3_aa: CASSLVGQANYGYTF

v_call: TRBV29-1
d_call: TRBD2
j_call: TRBJ2-1
clone_size: few
cdr3_nt: TGCAGCGTAGCCCCCGGGACTAGCGGAAATAAACTTTACAATGAGCAGTTCTTC
cdr3_aa: CSVAPGTSGNKLYNEQFF

v_call: TRBV7-9
d_call: NA
j_call: TRBJ1-1
clone_size: NA
cdr3_nt: TGTGCCAGCAGCTTAGAACCAGAGAACACTGAAGCTTTCTTT
cdr3_aa: CASSLEPENTEAFF

v_call: TRBV10-3
d_call: NA
j_call: TRBJ1-2
clone_size: few
cdr3_nt: TGTGCCATCAGTGAAGGGTCACAGGCAAACTATGGCTACACCTTC
cdr3_aa: CAISEGSQANYGYTF

v_call: TRBV5-4
d_call: TRBD1
j_call: TRBJ2-3
clone_size: once
cdr3_nt: TGTGCCAGCAGCACCGGACAGGCGGTAACAGATACGCAGTATTTT
cdr3_aa: CASSTGQAVTDTQYF

v_call: TRBV28
d_call: NA
j_call: TRBJ2-7
clone_size: NA
cdr3_nt: TGTGTCAGCAGAAAGGGGCTACCCGGGCACGAGCAGTACTTC
cdr3_aa: CVSRKGLPGHEQYF

v_call: TRBV30
d_call: TRBD2
j_call: TRBJ2-7
clone_size: NA
cdr3_nt: TGTGCCTGGACCCGGACTAGGGCGGGGGAGCAGTACTTC
cdr3_aa: CAWTRTRAGEQYF

v_call: TRBV7-9
d_call: TRBD2
j_call: TRBJ2-1
clone_size: NA
cdr3_nt: TGTGCCAGCGAGGGTAGCGGGAGAACCGACAATGAGCAGTTCTTC
cdr3_aa: CASEGSGRTDNEQFF

v_call: TRBV18
d_call: NA
j_call: TRBJ2-4
clone_size: NA
cdr3_nt: TGTGCCAGCTCAGGGGCAGACATTCAGCACTTC
cdr3_aa: CASSGADIQHF

v_call: TRBV9
d_call: NA
j_call: TRBJ2-1
clone_size: NA
cdr3_nt: TGTGCCAGCAGCGTAGGGGGGATATCCCCGAGCTCCTACAATGAGCAGTTCTTC
cdr3_aa: CASSVGGISPSSYNEQFF

v_call: TRBV6-1
d_call: NA
j_call: TRBJ2-5
clone_size: NA
cdr3_nt: TGTGCCATCCACCTTGGACTCCAGTACCAAGAGACCCAGTACTTC
cdr3_aa: CAIHLGLQYQETQYF

v_call: TRBV14
d_call: TRBD1
j_call: TRBJ2-5
clone_size: once
cdr3_nt: TGTGCCAGCAGCCTTTACACAGGGGTCGAGGAGACCCAGTACTTC
cdr3_aa: CASSLYTGVEETQYF

v_call: TRBV6-1
d_call: TRBD2
j_call: TRBJ2-3
clone_size: NA
cdr3_nt: TGTGCCAGCAGTGCCTCGATAGCGGGAGGGACAGATACGCAGTATTTT
cdr3_aa: CASSASIAGGTDTQYF

v_call: TRBV4-3
d_call: NA
j_call: TRBJ1-1
clone_size: NA
cdr3_nt: TGCGCCAGCAGCCAAGACGCGGGCACTGAAGCTTTCTTT
cdr3_aa: CASSQDAGTEAFF

v_call: TRBV7-9
d_call: TRBD1
j_call: TRBJ2-3
clone_size: NA
cdr3_nt: TGTGCCAGCAGCTTGGTACAGGGGCCAGATACGCAGTATTTT
cdr3_aa: CASSLVQGPDTQYF

v_call: TRBV15
d_call: TRBD2
j_call: TRBJ2-5
clone_size: NA
cdr3_nt: TGTGCCACCAGCAGAGTTCTAGCGGCCCAAGAGACCCAGTACTTC
cdr3_aa: CATSRVLAAQETQYF

v_call: TRBV27
d_call: TRBD1
j_call: TRBJ2-7
clone_size: NA
cdr3_nt: TGTGCCAGCAGTTTAAGCTCAGGGGGCATTTCCTACGAGCAGTACTTC
cdr3_aa: CASSLSSGGISYEQYF

v_call: TRBV7-9
d_call: TRBD2
j_call: TRBJ2-3
clone_size: NA
cdr3_nt: TGTGCCAGCAGCGCCGGGACTAGCGGCTCCGTATTAAGCACAGATACGCAGTATTTT
cdr3_aa: CASSAGTSGSVLSTDTQYF

v_call: TRBV5-4
d_call: NA
j_call: TRBJ2-7
clone_size: NA
cdr3_nt: TGTGCCAGCAGCCACCCAGAGGACCCAACCTACGAGCAGTACTTC
cdr3_aa: CASSHPEDPTYEQYF

v_call: TRBV4-3
d_call: NA
j_call: TRBJ1-2
clone_size: NA
cdr3_nt: TGCGCCAGCAGCCATTATCTAAGGGAGGCGGAAGGCTACACCTTC
cdr3_aa: CASSHYLREAEGYTF

v_call: TRBV5-8
d_call: NA
j_call: TRBJ1-5
clone_size: NA
cdr3_nt: TGTGCCAGCAGCTTCGGTAGCAATCAGCCCCAGCATTTT
cdr3_aa: CASSFGSNQPQHF

v_call: TRBV18
d_call: NA
j_call: TRBJ2-1
clone_size: once
cdr3_nt: TGTGCCAGCTCACCACTTGAGGCCTTTGGGGGAGGGACAAACAATGAGCAGTTCTTC
cdr3_aa: CASSPLEAFGGGTNNEQFF

v_call: TRBV4-2
d_call: NA
j_call: TRBJ2-1
clone_size: NA
cdr3_nt: TGTGCCAGCAGCCAAGAGCCGAGCGGCTCCTACAATGAGCAGTTCTTC
cdr3_aa: CASSQEPSGSYNEQFF

v_call: TRBV7-2
d_call: NA
j_call: TRBJ2-7
clone_size: NA
cdr3_nt: TGTGCCAGCAGCTTGGGACTCCCACGCTACGAGCAGTACTTC
cdr3_aa: CASSLGLPRYEQYF

v_call: TRBV29-1
d_call: NA
j_call: TRBJ1-1
clone_size: once
cdr3_nt: TGCAGCGTTGCAGGGATTGTCACTGAAGCTTTCTTT
cdr3_aa: CSVAGIVTEAFF

v_call: TRBV7-6
d_call: NA
j_call: TRBJ2-2
clone_size: NA
cdr3_nt: TGTGCCAGCAGCCTGATGGACCCGGGGGCAAACACCGGGGAGCTGTTTTTT
cdr3_aa: CASSLMDPGANTGELFF

v_call: TRBV5-1
d_call: TRBD1
j_call: TRBJ2-3
clone_size: once
cdr3_nt: TGCGCCAGCAGCGGGACAGGGCGTAGCACAGATACGCAGTATTTT
cdr3_aa: CASSGTGRSTDTQYF

v_call: TRBV27
d_call: NA
j_call: TRBJ1-1
clone_size: NA
cdr3_nt: TGTGCCAGCAGTTTATCTAGGGAACCCACTGAAGCTTTCTTT
cdr3_aa: CASSLSREPTEAFF

v_call: TRBV18
d_call: NA
j_call: TRBJ1-5
clone_size: NA
cdr3_nt: TGTGCCAGCTCTCTCGCAGGGCTGGTGAGCAATCAGCCCCAGCATTTT
cdr3_aa: CASSLAGLVSNQPQHF

v_call: TRBV4-3
d_call: TRBD2
j_call: TRBJ2-7
clone_size: NA
cdr3_nt: TGCGCCAGCAGCCTTCACCCGGCTAGCGGGAGGTACGAGCAGTACTTC
cdr3_aa: CASSLHPASGRYEQYF

v_call: TRBV7-7
d_call: TRBD1
j_call: TRBJ2-1
clone_size: NA
cdr3_nt: TGTGCTAGCAGCTTAGCACAGGGGGTTGAGCAGTTCTTC
cdr3_aa: CASSLAQGVEQFF

v_call: TRBV7-9
d_call: NA
j_call: TRBJ1-5
clone_size: NA
cdr3_nt: TGTGCCAGCAGCTTAGCGGGGGGGGCCGAGCAGCCCCAGCATTTT
cdr3_aa: CASSLAGGAEQPQHF